These T cell receptor beta chains were read from a single sample in a study of molecular identifiers for immune sequencing clone quantification. Each CDR3 protein gets one entry after TCRdb re-called the PCR reads with MiXCR. The sample consists of about 500,000 distinct CDR3 sequences, about 25% of them appearing once. The sequenced sample was naive CD8+ T cells from blood, with Jurkat cell RNA spiked in. These receptors all stem from a human donor in good health. Some libraries in this study had Jurkat cell RNA spiked in. Each CDR3 is given with its conserved first and last residue. The order of the fields is J gene, D gene, V gene, CDR3 length, CDR3 protein. The D gene is left open where the match is weak.

j_call: TRBJ2-5; d_call: NA; v_call: TRBV7-9; cdr3_length: 12; cdr3_aa: CAGSSQQETQYF
j_call: TRBJ2-1; d_call: NA; v_call: TRBV4-1; cdr3_length: 15; cdr3_aa: CASSQVGGGSNEQFF
j_call: TRBJ2-6; d_call: NA; v_call: TRBV29-1; cdr3_length: 13; cdr3_aa: CSVVGSGANVLTF
j_call: TRBJ2-7; d_call: NA; v_call: TRBV5-8; cdr3_length: 16; cdr3_aa: CASSLQYLGSSYEQYF
j_call: TRBJ1-5; d_call: NA; v_call: TRBV28; cdr3_length: 14; cdr3_aa: CASSKQGTGQPQHF
j_call: TRBJ2-3; d_call: NA; v_call: TRBV2; cdr3_length: 13; cdr3_aa: CASERDSTDTQYF
j_call: TRBJ2-7; d_call: NA; v_call: TRBV5-4; cdr3_length: 12; cdr3_aa: CASSLTGSEQYF
j_call: TRBJ2-7; d_call: NA; v_call: TRBV11-2; cdr3_length: 15; cdr3_aa: CASSLGGHSFYEQYF
j_call: TRBJ2-5; d_call: NA; v_call: TRBV6-2/TRBV6-3; cdr3_length: 14; cdr3_aa: CASSSGHFQETQYF
j_call: TRBJ1-3; d_call: TRBD1; v_call: TRBV9; cdr3_length: 16; cdr3_aa: CASSLSGQASGNTIYF
j_call: TRBJ2-1; d_call: NA; v_call: TRBV4-3; cdr3_length: 16; cdr3_aa: CASSQDTDPTYNEQFF
j_call: TRBJ1-1; d_call: NA; v_call: TRBV12-3/TRBV12-4; cdr3_length: 15; cdr3_aa: CASSLTGALDTEAFF
j_call: TRBJ1-1; d_call: NA; v_call: TRBV5-1; cdr3_length: 13; cdr3_aa: CASSLAGSAEAFF
j_call: TRBJ1-5; d_call: NA; v_call: TRBV19; cdr3_length: 16; cdr3_aa: CAGSSQVQLSNQPQHF
j_call: TRBJ1-3; d_call: NA; v_call: TRBV7-6; cdr3_length: 18; cdr3_aa: CASSLILGPVNSGNTIYF
j_call: TRBJ2-1; d_call: NA; v_call: TRBV20-1; cdr3_length: 14; cdr3_aa: CSARGPLFINEQFF
j_call: TRBJ2-3; d_call: TRBD2; v_call: TRBV4-1; cdr3_length: 16; cdr3_aa: CASRTGLAGTTDTQYF
j_call: TRBJ1-2; d_call: NA; v_call: TRBV12-3/TRBV12-4; cdr3_length: 14; cdr3_aa: CASSLAETAYGYTF
j_call: TRBJ1-5; d_call: NA; v_call: TRBV5-8; cdr3_length: 14; cdr3_aa: CASSWGPGSQPQHF
j_call: TRBJ2-3; d_call: NA; v_call: TRBV9; cdr3_length: 14; cdr3_aa: CASSGGGLTDTQYF
j_call: TRBJ2-4; d_call: NA; v_call: TRBV6-5; cdr3_length: 13; cdr3_aa: CASSQGPADIQYF
j_call: TRBJ2-7; d_call: NA; v_call: TRBV29-1; cdr3_length: 15; cdr3_aa: CSVVLFGDSRYEQYF
j_call: TRBJ2-3; d_call: NA; v_call: TRBV9; cdr3_length: 13; cdr3_aa: CASSVWSTDTQYF
j_call: TRBJ2-7; d_call: TRBD2; v_call: TRBV19; cdr3_length: 13; cdr3_aa: CASRISGSYEQYF
j_call: TRBJ2-2; d_call: NA; v_call: TRBV7-9; cdr3_length: 11; cdr3_aa: CASSDGGELFF
j_call: TRBJ2-1; d_call: NA; v_call: TRBV6-5; cdr3_length: 14; cdr3_aa: CASSYGGANNEQFF
j_call: TRBJ2-1; d_call: TRBD1; v_call: TRBV11-2; cdr3_length: 16; cdr3_aa: CASSPPDRGAYNEQFF
j_call: TRBJ2-3; d_call: TRBD2; v_call: TRBV5-4; cdr3_length: 16; cdr3_aa: CASSLSGGGATDTQYF
j_call: TRBJ2-5; d_call: NA; v_call: TRBV11-2; cdr3_length: 13; cdr3_aa: CASSFMREGTQYF
j_call: TRBJ1-1; d_call: NA; v_call: TRBV5-3; cdr3_length: 18; cdr3_aa: CASTLGPGHYLSPDEPFF
j_call: TRBJ2-1; d_call: TRBD2; v_call: TRBV5-1; cdr3_length: 16; cdr3_aa: CASSPFSGSNLDEQFF
j_call: TRBJ1-1; d_call: NA; v_call: TRBV4-2; cdr3_length: 15; cdr3_aa: CASSQSHNSNTEAFF
j_call: TRBJ2-5; d_call: NA; v_call: TRBV24-1; cdr3_length: 11; cdr3_aa: CATSDLKTQYF
j_call: TRBJ1-5; d_call: TRBD1; v_call: TRBV9; cdr3_length: 17; cdr3_aa: CASSLRQGANSNQPQHF
j_call: TRBJ1-5; d_call: NA; v_call: TRBV2; cdr3_length: 14; cdr3_aa: CASSTGPRNQPQHF
j_call: TRBJ2-5; d_call: TRBD2; v_call: TRBV28; cdr3_length: 16; cdr3_aa: CASSLLGGGSRETQYF
j_call: TRBJ2-7; d_call: NA; v_call: TRBV20-1; cdr3_length: 15; cdr3_aa: CSARDIGGSGYEQYF
j_call: TRBJ2-7; d_call: TRBD2; v_call: TRBV5-4; cdr3_length: 14; cdr3_aa: CASSTGTSGYEQYF
j_call: TRBJ2-7; d_call: NA; v_call: TRBV12-3/TRBV12-4; cdr3_length: 13; cdr3_aa: CASTGTPTYEQYF
j_call: TRBJ2-5; d_call: TRBD2; v_call: TRBV28; cdr3_length: 14; cdr3_aa: CASSFLAGGPTQYF
j_call: TRBJ2-7; d_call: TRBD2; v_call: TRBV5-1; cdr3_length: 15; cdr3_aa: CASSLLGLEAYEQYF
j_call: TRBJ1-1; d_call: NA; v_call: TRBV30; cdr3_length: 13; cdr3_aa: CAWSVSRATEAFF
j_call: TRBJ1-1; d_call: NA; v_call: TRBV6-1; cdr3_length: 15; cdr3_aa: CASTPFTVMNTEAFF
j_call: TRBJ2-2; d_call: NA; v_call: TRBV6-2/TRBV6-3; cdr3_length: 14; cdr3_aa: CASSPQGHTGELFF
j_call: TRBJ2-2; d_call: TRBD1; v_call: TRBV6-5; cdr3_length: 15; cdr3_aa: CASSRQGVDTGELFF
j_call: TRBJ2-7; d_call: NA; v_call: TRBV10-3; cdr3_length: 13; cdr3_aa: CAISESGAHEQYF
j_call: TRBJ2-3; d_call: NA; v_call: TRBV11-2; cdr3_length: 15; cdr3_aa: CASSLDSLRGDTQYF